Below are 10 T cell receptor beta chains sequenced from a single sample in a study of vaccination and CD4 T cells after COVID-19. The treatment is: approximately 9-day PBMC culture with coronavirus spike peptide pools or control peptides (ViraFEST assay). The antigens these receptors bind are not known. Scientists ran DNA taken from cultured CD4+ T cells through the Oncomine TCR Beta short-read assay for sequencing. TCRdb analysed the PCR reads with MiXCR anew, one entry per CDR3 protein. The data show roughly 15,000 distinct CDR3 sequences, with 50% to 65% seen just once and 9.5% to 12% held by the top ten. The sample was CD4+ T cells from blood, cultured in vitro. The origin of the receptors is a human donor who had recovered from COVID-19.

This clonotype turned up a few times. The V call is TRBV20-1, the J call TRBJ2-1; TRBD2 aligns across 14 bases. Losses at the gene ends were 5 bases for V and 8 bases for J; bases not matched to a gene: 8. There are 15 residues in the CDR3. Germline V lookup: CDR1 DFQATT, CDR2 SNEGSKA (reference sequence). CDR3 loop: CSASWTSGRSDEQFF. The CDR3 bases are TGCAGTGCTTCCTGGACTAGCGGGAGGAGTGATGAGCAGTTCTTC.

This chain joins TRBV19 and TRBJ1-1; D is unclear. The germline CDR1 and CDR2 sequences are LNHDA and SQIVND (reference sequence). Trimming stripped 5 bases from V and 0 bases from J, with 10 bases between. This CDR3 has 14 residues. As DNA, the CDR3 is TGTGCCAGTAGTCCCCAGGCGATGAACACTGAAGCTTTCTTT. This encodes CASSPQAMNTEAFF.

The rearrangement uses TRBV20-1 and TRBJ1-4; unclear D gene. V lost 0 bases to trimming and J lost 3 bases, with 11 bases between them. The germline V gene has CDR1 DFQATT and CDR2 SNEGSKA (reference sequence). This CDR3 has 15 amino acids. The CDR3 bases are TGCAGTGCTAGAGACGACAAGCTTCCTAATGAAAAACTGTTTTTT. Translating it yields CSARDDKLPNEKLFF.

The chain combines TRBV6-1 with TRBJ1-2, with D hard to call. The CDR3 runs to 14 residues. Germline lookup yields CDR1 MNHNS and CDR2 SASEGT. Trimming took off 2 bases at V and 6 bases at J, with 13 bases between the two ends. The CDR3 sequence is CASSETWMEDGYTF. In nucleotides, the CDR3 is TGTGCCAGCAGTGAAACGTGGATGGAGGATGGCTACACCTTC.

The V call is TRBV6-1, the J call TRBJ1-6; possibly TRBD1 for D (6 bases). Trimming took off 10 bases at V and 10 bases at J, with 14 bases between the two ends. This CDR3 is built from 12 residues. The germline V gene encodes CDR1 MNHNS and CDR2 SASEGT. The CDR3 protein is CAIRDIGSPLHF. The CDR3 DNA follows: TGTGCCATTCGGGACATCGGGTCACCCCTCCACTTT.

This chain uses TRBV11-2 with TRBJ2-1, with 9 bases aligning to TRBD1. CDR1 SGHAT and CDR2 FQNNGV come from the germline V gene. The CDR3 has 17 residues. V lost 3 bases and J lost 4; bases outside the gene matches: 10. The chain's CDR3 is CASSFLGQGLVYNEQFF. In DNA, the CDR3 is TGTGCCAGCAGCTTCCTCGGACAGGGGCTGGTATACAATGAGCAGTTCTTC.

The chain recombines TRBV11-3 with TRBJ2-5; 12 nucleotides line up with TRBD2. Germline V lookup: CDR1 SGHNT, CDR2 YENEEA. After removal of 1 base from V and 6 bases from J, the junction contained 6 bases not matched to a gene. This CDR3 is built from 16 residues. The CDR3 reads CASSLAPSGRGKTQYF. The CDR3 DNA reads TGTGCCAGCAGCTTAGCCCCTAGCGGGAGGGGGAAGACCCAGTACTTC. The variable domain in full, completed from reference TRBV11-3 and TRBJ2-5, reads EAGVVQSPRYKIIEKKQPVAFWCNPISGHNTLYWYLQNLGQGPELLIRYENEEAVDDSQLPKDRFSAERLKGVDSTLKIQPAELGDSAVYLCASSLAPSGRGKTQYFGPGTRLLVL.

V is TRBV28 and J is TRBJ2-1; TRBD2 matches at 9 bases. Germline values: CDR1 MDHEN, CDR2 SYDVKM. The V gene end was trimmed by 1 base and the J gene end by 3 bases; junction bases not matched to a gene: 4. CDR3 size: 16 residues. The CDR3 spells CASSLSAGGNYNEQFF. The DNA of the CDR3 is TGTGCCAGCAGTTTATCAGCGGGAGGCAACTACAATGAGCAGTTCTTC. Supplemented by reference TRBV28 and TRBJ2-1, the full variable domain reads DVKVTQSSRYLVKRTGEKVFLECVQDMDHENMFWYRQDPGLGLRLIYFSYDVKMKEKGDIPEGYSVSREKKERFSLILESASTNQTSMYLCASSLSAGGNYNEQFFGPGTRLTVL.

The chain is built from TRBV20-1 and TRBJ1-1; D is unclear. The V gene's germline CDR1 is DFQATT and CDR2 SNEGSKA (reference sequence). CDR3 size: 12 residues. V lost 5 bases, J lost 4 bases, and 11 bases lay in between. In DNA, the CDR3 is TGCAGTGCTTTACAGTTTACCACTGAAGCTTTCTTT. Translating gives CSALQFTTEAFF.

V is TRBV11-3 and J is TRBJ2-3; no clear D. This CDR3 comprises 10 residues. The germline gives CDR1 SGHNT, CDR2 YENEEA. The V gene lost 8 bases and the J gene lost 9 bases, with 9 bases spanning the gap. The chain's CDR3 is CASGYPTQYF. In DNA form, the CDR3 reads TGTGCCAGCGGGTATCCCACGCAGTATTTT.